Below are 23 T cell receptor beta chains sequenced from a single sample in a study of T cells in Graves' hyperthyroidism and ophthalmopathy. RNA transcripts provided the source from which TCR beta CDR3 regions were amplified. A set of HTBI primers served as the primers for a first-round RT-PCR of the TCR CDR3. Each CDR3 protein gets one entry after TCRdb re-called the multiplex PCR reads with MiXCR. The sample consists of under 300,000 distinct CDR3 sequences, roughly 22% of them appearing once. Sample: blood. The origin of the receptors is a man under 40 with Graves' ophthalmopathy.

As concerns this clonotype: A clone one base away is much larger, so this may be a read error. V is TRBV20-1 and J is TRBJ1-1; unclear D gene. The CDR3 has 14 amino acids. The V and J ends lost 0 bases and 1 base respectively, with 9 bases between them. Germline CDR1 and CDR2: DFQATT and SNEGSKA (reference sequence). The CDR3 DNA reads TGCAGTGCTAGAGATAGGTATCCGAACACTGAAGCTTTCTTT. Translating gives CSARDRYPNTEAFF.

This clonotype was detected only a few times. This rearrangement joins TRBV11-2 to TRBJ2-4; no reliable D call. The length of the CDR3 is 17 residues. Between the trimmed V and J ends, which lost 2 bases and 0 bases, there was a span of 14 bases. Germline V gene sequence: CDR1 SGHAT, CDR2 FQNNGV. The CDR3 here is CASSLPLVGRAKNIQYF. The CDR3 coding sequence is TGTGCCAGCAGCTTACCCCTAGTCGGCCGAGCCAAAAACATTCAGTACTTC. Based on the CDR3 plus reference TRBV11-2 and TRBJ2-4, the full variable domain is EAGVAQSPRYKIIEKRQSVAFWCNPISGHATLYWYQQILGQGPKLLIQFQNNGVVDDSQLPKDRFSAERLKGVDSTLKIQPAKLEDSAVYLCASSLPLVGRAKNIQYFGAGTRLSVL.

This clonotype was seen a few times. This sequence joins TRBV19 and TRBJ2-7; 11 bases are a match to TRBD2. With 3 bases clipped from V and 1 base from J, the junction kept 5 bases outside the gene matches. The germline CDR1 and CDR2 sequences are LNHDA and SQIVND (reference sequence). The CDR3 runs 16 residues. The CDR3 coding sequence is TGTGCCAGTAGTATGGTTCTAGCGGGAGGTTCCTACGAGCAGTACTTC. It yields the protein CASSMVLAGGSYEQYF.

The chain links TRBV18 to TRBJ2-7; D ambiguous. The CDR3 totals 14 residues. Per the germline V gene, CDR1 is KGHSH and CDR2 is LQKENI. V dropped 0 bases and J dropped 3 bases, with 9 bases sitting between them. This CDR3 is CASSPPEFYYEQYF. The CDR3 DNA follows: TGTGCCAGCTCACCACCGGAGTTCTACTACGAGCAGTACTTC.

This chain uses TRBV15 with TRBJ1-1; D may be TRBD1 (5 bases). Between the trimmed V and J ends, which lost 5 bases and 10 bases, there was a span of 17 bases. The germline V gene encodes CDR1 LNHNV and CDR2 YYDKDF (reference sequence). The CDR3 is made up of 13 amino acids. The CDR3 is CATSVSAGNGAFF. The CDR3 nucleotides read TGTGCCACCAGCGTGTCGGCAGGGAATGGAGCTTTCTTT.

This clonotype has more than one count but fewer than ten. This chain joins TRBV27 and TRBJ1-1, with D maybe TRBD1 (6 bases). The CDR3 has 13 amino acids. V was cut by 6 bases and J by 5 bases, with 13 bases left in between. Germline CDR1 reads MNHEY; CDR2 reads SMNVEV (reference sequence). The CDR3 protein is CASSYRERTEAFF. The CDR3 DNA reads TGTGCCAGCAGCTACAGGGAGAGGACTGAAGCTTTCTTT.

This clonotype was seen a handful of times. V and J are TRBV6-1 and TRBJ2-2; 12 bases match TRBD2. The V gene end was trimmed by 6 bases and the J gene end by 4 bases; junction bases not matched to a gene: 15. CDR3 length: 19 amino acids. CDR1 and CDR2 from the germline V gene are MNHNS and SASEGT. The CDR3 protein is CASRPRRLAGGPVTGELFF. In DNA form, the CDR3 reads TGTGCCAGCAGACCCCGCCGGCTAGCGGGAGGGCCGGTCACCGGGGAGCTGTTTTTT.

This clonotype was seen repeatedly, ten times or more. The genes are TRBV28 and TRBJ2-7; D possibly corresponds to TRBD2 (6 bases). CDR3 length: 14 residues. V was trimmed by 6 bases and J by 6 bases, leaving 18 bases between them. Looked up from germline, CDR1 is MDHEN and CDR2 is SYDVKM. The CDR3 region is CASSRIDRRGEQYF. CDR3 nucleotide sequence: TGTGCCAGCAGCCGGATAGACCGGCGGGGCGAGCAGTACTTC.

Written as DNA, the CDR3 is TGCAGTGCTAGAGCTGGACTACACAATGAGCAGTTCTTC. Translated, it gives CSARAGLHNEQFF. This rearrangement joins TRBV20-1 to TRBJ2-1; D is perhaps TRBD2 (6 bases). The germline V gene has CDR1 DFQATT and CDR2 SNEGSKA (reference sequence). Trimming shortened V by 1 base and J by 5 bases, and 9 bases separated the two germline ends. The CDR3 is 13 amino acids.

This clonotype was seen at least ten times. This chain connects TRBV6-2 or TRBV6-3 to TRBJ1-2, with D hard to call. The CDR3 is made up of 12 amino acids. The V end was cut by 5 bases, the J end by 0 bases, with 4 bases between. CDR1 MNHEY and CDR2 SVGEGT come from the germline V gene. This chain's CDR3 is CASSDTNYGYTF. CDR3 bases: TGTGCCAGCAGTGACACTAACTATGGCTACACCTTC.

The gene calls are TRBV10-3 and TRBJ1-1, with D uncertain. This CDR3 contains 12 residues. Germline lookup yields CDR1 ENHRY and CDR2 SYGVKD. The V and J ends lost 9 bases and 1 base respectively, with 9 bases between them. The CDR3 nucleotides are TGTGCCATTCGGACGGCGAACACTGAAGCTTTCTTT. This translates into CAIRTANTEAFF.

V and J are TRBV4-2 and TRBJ2-1; 9 positions agree with TRBD2. The CDR3 has 13 residues. J lost 15 bases, V lost 1 base, and 7 bases had no gene match. Germline V gene lookup returns CDR1 LGHNA and CDR2 YNFKEQ. The CDR3 sequence: CASSQGTGTSLFF. DNA of the CDR3: TGTGCCAGCAGCCAAGGGACCGGGACTAGCTTGTTCTTC.

Concerning this clonotype itself: A read error may explain this, as a much larger clone is one base away. The rearrangement uses TRBV27 and TRBJ2-3; D is perhaps TRBD2 (5 bases). This CDR3 is 21 amino acids long. Germline V gives CDR1 MNHEY, CDR2 SMNVEV (reference sequence). With 7 bases removed from V and 6 bases from J, the gap between germline ends came to 38 bases. Here the CDR3 reads CASKLPGRGRARGSREDTQYF. The CDR3 DNA is TGTGCCAGCAAACTCCCCGGACGGGGAAGGGCCCGTGGGAGTAGAGAGGATACGCAGTATTTT.

This clonotype has a handful of counts. Here the CDR3 DNA reads TGTGCCAGCAGCTTAGAGGGATATACTACCGGGGAGCTGTTTTTT. It is translated as CASSLEGYTTGELFF. V gene TRBV11-2 combines with J gene TRBJ2-2; no clear D. V was cut by 0 bases and J by 5 bases, with 10 bases left in between. Looked up from germline, CDR1 is SGHAT and CDR2 is FQNNGV. The CDR3 sequence is 15 residues long.

This clonotype was seen at least ten times. This chain links TRBV28 with TRBJ2-7; D might be TRBD2 (5 bases). Trimming took off 4 bases at V and 1 base at J, with 14 bases between the two ends. Germline CDR1 MDHEN, CDR2 SYDVKM. CDR3 length: 15 amino acids. The CDR3 is CASSSPAGPSYEQYF. DNA of the CDR3: TGTGCCAGCAGTTCGCCCGCGGGTCCTTCCTACGAGCAGTACTTC.

This clonotype has just a few counts. The chain employs TRBV20-1 and TRBJ2-2; 9 nucleotides line up with TRBD2. V lost 0 bases to trimming and J lost 2 bases; unmatched junction nucleotides: 4. Germline CDR1 and CDR2: DFQATT and SNEGSKA (reference sequence). This CDR3 region has 16 residues. The CDR3 DNA follows: TGCAGTGCTAGAGATGTAGCGGGGGTTAACACCGGGGAGCTGTTTTTT. Translation gives CSARDVAGVNTGELFF.

This sequence joins TRBV5-6 and TRBJ2-3; D is uncertain. The length of the CDR3 is 15 residues. Per germline, CDR1 SGHDT and CDR2 YYEEEE. Trimming removed 0 bases from V and 5 bases from J, with 13 bases in between. Here the CDR3 reads CASSLGGGLKDTQYF. CDR3 in DNA: TGTGCCAGCAGCTTGGGAGGTGGGTTAAAAGATACGCAGTATTTT. Full variable domain (outside the CDR3, taken from reference TRBV5-6 and TRBJ2-3): DAGVTQSPTHLIKTRGQQVTLRCSPKSGHDTVSWYQQALGQGPQFIFQYYEEEERQRGNFPDRFSGHQFPNYSSELNVNALLLGDSALYLCASSLGGGLKDTQYFGPGTRLTVL.

This clonotype was detected ten times or more. The chain is built from TRBV3-1 and TRBJ1-6; D perhaps matches TRBD1 (6 bases). Trimming removed 0 bases at V and 10 bases at J, with 10 bases between. Germline CDR1 LGHDT, CDR2 YNNKEL (reference sequence). CDR3 length equals 14 residues. The CDR3 reads CASSQDGGRSPLHF. CDR3 DNA sequence: TGTGCCAGCAGCCAAGACGGGGGCCGATCACCCCTCCACTTT.

J is TRBJ2-7 and V is TRBV27, with 8 bases identical to TRBD2. The germline gives CDR1 MNHEY, CDR2 SMNVEV (reference sequence). The CDR3 has 14 amino acids. After removal of 4 bases from V and 4 bases from J, the junction contained 6 bases not matched to a gene. The CDR3 region has the DNA TGTGCCAGCAGTTGGACTAGCAGTTTATACGAGCAGTACTTC. This sequence encodes CASSWTSSLYEQYF.

The chain links TRBV6-1 to TRBJ1-2, with D possibly matching TRBD1 (5 bases). Germline V CDR1 and CDR2: MNHNS, SASEGT. CDR3 length equals 14 residues. V was trimmed by 7 bases and J by 1 base, leaving 13 bases between them. The CDR3 DNA reads as TGTGCCAGCACCCGACAGAACAATAACTATGGCTACACCTTC. It codes for CASTRQNNNYGYTF.

This clonotype has just a few counts. The chain couples TRBV4-1 to TRBJ1-2; no clear D. V lost 0 bases to trimming and J lost 7 bases, with 18 bases between them. Germline V gene lookup returns CDR1 MGHRA and CDR2 YSYEKL. The CDR3 consists of 16 residues. CDR3 protein: CASSQDPGTSNGGYTF. The DNA for the CDR3 is TGCGCCAGCAGCCAAGATCCGGGAACCTCCAACGGTGGCTACACCTTC.

The V and J genes are TRBV5-4 and TRBJ2-5, with unresolved D. This CDR3 has 13 amino acids. The V gene's germline CDR1 is SGHNT and CDR2 YYREEE (reference sequence). The V end lost 1 base, the J end lost 3 bases, and 7 bases lay between the germline ends. The CDR3 nucleotides are TGTGCCAGCAGCTTGACCCACAAAGAGACCCAGTACTTC. It encodes CASSLTHKETQYF.

The DNA of the CDR3 is TGTGCCACCAGCAGAGGGGGAGGGGGACCCATCACTGAAGCTTTCTTT. Protein: CATSRGGGGPITEAFF. The rearrangement joins TRBV15 to TRBJ1-1; D might be TRBD1 (6 bases). Trimming took off 1 base at V and 4 bases at J, with 16 bases between the two ends. This CDR3 has 16 amino acids. Germline assignment: CDR1 LNHNV and CDR2 YYDKDF (reference sequence).